The clone carrying this T cell receptor beta chain was found many times. Its antigen is unknown. The data originate from a study of T cells in Graves' hyperthyroidism and ophthalmopathy. The study, taken as a whole, reports: From stable hyperthyroidism, ophthalmopathy was separated by a 13 V-J model.

RNA transcripts were the template for amplifying TCR beta CDR3 regions. First-round RT-PCR with HTBI primers amplified the TCR CDR3 region. Via MiXCR, TCRdb re-called the multiplex PCR reads, giving one row per CDR3 protein. Seen here are some 600,000 distinct CDR3 sequences, around 14% observed once, and the top ten hold around 5.4%. Trimming took 6 bases from V and 0 from J, leaving 7 bases between them. CDR1 is KGHDR and CDR2 is SFDVKD in the germline V gene. This CDR3 is built from 14 residues. Sequences were obtained from blood. This sequence joins TRBV24-1 and TRBJ1-4; no firm D call. This sequence was found in a woman in her 30s with Graves' hyperthyroidism that later progressed to Graves' ophthalmopathy. The CDR3 DNA sequence: TGTGCCACCAGTTCGGCCACAACTAATGAAAAACTGTTTTTT. Its translation is CATSSATTNEKLFF.